Presented here are 7 T cell receptor beta chains from one specimen sequenced in a study of monozygotic twins with inflammatory bowel disease (dated by TCRdb to 2018 to 2020). Receptor libraries were prepared by 5' RACE. The sample was run on an Illumina HiSeq 2500. TCRdb reprocessed the reads, and each CDR3 protein sequence is entered once, without DNA. The sample table records under 130,000 distinct CDR3 sequences. The top ten clones comprise under 2.5% of the sample. Sequenced material: blood. These receptor sequences come from a human donor with ulcerative colitis or Crohn's disease, or a healthy co-twin of an affected twin (not recorded which).

V gene TRBV6-5 combines with J gene TRBJ2-7; TCRdb lists TRBD1, though no DNA is available to test this call. This CDR3 is built from 13 residues. Germline V CDR1 and CDR2: MNHEY, SVGAGI. The CDR3 reads CASKTGGAREQYF.

This chain uses TRBV29-1 with TRBJ2-2. Looked up from germline, CDR1 is SQVTM and CDR2 is ANQGSEA. This CDR3 is built from 14 residues. The CDR3 sequence: CSVEGAATTGELFF.

The J gene is TRBJ1-3, the V gene TRBV24-1. The CDR3 runs 14 residues. Germline CDR1 KGHDR, CDR2 SFDVKD. CDR3 region: CATPSRGPADTIYF.

V and J are TRBV7-3 and TRBJ2-1; the D call from TCRdb, TRBD1, cannot be confirmed without DNA. The CDR3 runs to 14 residues. From germline, CDR1 is SGHTA and CDR2 FQGTGA. This CDR3 is CASSLQGAYNEQFF.

The chain is built from TRBV7-2 and TRBJ2-1. Germline assignment: CDR1 SGHTA and CDR2 FQGNSA. This CDR3 has 11 residues. CDR3: CASSLFGEQFF.

The J gene is TRBJ2-5, the V gene TRBV29-1. This CDR3 comprises 12 residues. CDR1 and CDR2 from the germline V gene are SQVTM and ANQGSEA. CDR3 amino acids: CSVVIGLQTQYF.

This chain uses TRBV5-6 with TRBJ2-1; TCRdb proposes TRBD1, but this gene call is untestable without DNA. The CDR3 covers 14 residues. CDR1 and CDR2 (germline): SGHDT, YYEEEE. The CDR3 sequence: CASSLGGLWSEQFF.